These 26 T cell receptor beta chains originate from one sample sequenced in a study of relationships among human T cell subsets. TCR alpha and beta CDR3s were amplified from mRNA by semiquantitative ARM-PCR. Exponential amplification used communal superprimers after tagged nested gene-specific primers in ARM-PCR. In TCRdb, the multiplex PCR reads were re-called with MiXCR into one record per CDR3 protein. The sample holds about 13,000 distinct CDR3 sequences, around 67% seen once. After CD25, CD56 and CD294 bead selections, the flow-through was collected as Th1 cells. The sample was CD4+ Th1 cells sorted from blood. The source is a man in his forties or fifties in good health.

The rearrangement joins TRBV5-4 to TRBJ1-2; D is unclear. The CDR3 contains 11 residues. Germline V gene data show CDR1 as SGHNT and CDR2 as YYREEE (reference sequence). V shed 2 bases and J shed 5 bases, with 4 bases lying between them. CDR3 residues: CASSLGYGYTF. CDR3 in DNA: TGTGCCAGCAGCTTAGGATATGGCTACACCTTC.

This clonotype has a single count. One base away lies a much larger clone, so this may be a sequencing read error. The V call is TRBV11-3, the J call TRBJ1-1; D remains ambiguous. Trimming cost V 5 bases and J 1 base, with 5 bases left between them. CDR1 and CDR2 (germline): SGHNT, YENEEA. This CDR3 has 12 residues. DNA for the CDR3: TGTGCCAGCAGCCCATCGAACACTGAAGCTTTCTTT. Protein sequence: CASSPSNTEAFF. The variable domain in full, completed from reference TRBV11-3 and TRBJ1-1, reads EAGVVQSPRYKIIEKKQPVAFWCNPISGHNTLYWYLQNLGQGPELLIRYENEEAVDDSQLPKDRFSAERLKGVDSTLKIQPAELGDSAVYLCASSPSNTEAFFGQGTRLTVV.

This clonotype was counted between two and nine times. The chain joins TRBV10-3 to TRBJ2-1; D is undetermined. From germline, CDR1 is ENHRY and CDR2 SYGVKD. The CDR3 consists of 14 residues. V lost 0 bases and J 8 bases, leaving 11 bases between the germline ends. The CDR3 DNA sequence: TGTGCCATCAGTGAGTCTGCTGCTCGACATGAGCAGTTCTTC. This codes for CAISESAARHEQFF.

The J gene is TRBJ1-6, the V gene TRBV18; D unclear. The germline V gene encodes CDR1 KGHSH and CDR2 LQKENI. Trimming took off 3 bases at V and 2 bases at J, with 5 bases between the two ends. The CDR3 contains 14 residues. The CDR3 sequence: CASSPGTYNSPLHF. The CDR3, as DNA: TGTGCCAGCTCACCGGGTACCTATAATTCACCCCTCCACTTT.

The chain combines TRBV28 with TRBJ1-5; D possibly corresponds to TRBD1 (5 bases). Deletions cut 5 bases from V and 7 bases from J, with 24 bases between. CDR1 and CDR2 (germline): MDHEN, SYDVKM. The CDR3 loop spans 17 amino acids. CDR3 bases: TGTGCCAGCAGTGACACAGCCGGGACGGCGATTGACCAGCCCCAGCATTTT. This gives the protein CASSDTAGTAIDQPQHF.

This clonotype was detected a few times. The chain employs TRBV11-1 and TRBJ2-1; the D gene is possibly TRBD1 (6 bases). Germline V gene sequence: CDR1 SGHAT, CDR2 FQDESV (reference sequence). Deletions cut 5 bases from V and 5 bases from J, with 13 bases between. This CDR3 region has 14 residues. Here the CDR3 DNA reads TGTGCCAGCAGCCCGTCGGCAGGGGACAATGAGCAGTTCTTC. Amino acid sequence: CASSPSAGDNEQFF.

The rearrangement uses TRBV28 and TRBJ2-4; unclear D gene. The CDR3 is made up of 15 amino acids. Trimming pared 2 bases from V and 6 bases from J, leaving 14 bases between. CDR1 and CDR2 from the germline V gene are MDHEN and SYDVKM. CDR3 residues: CASSLGLGIPNIQYF. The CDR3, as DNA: TGTGCCAGCAGTTTAGGGCTGGGGATCCCAAACATTCAGTACTTC.

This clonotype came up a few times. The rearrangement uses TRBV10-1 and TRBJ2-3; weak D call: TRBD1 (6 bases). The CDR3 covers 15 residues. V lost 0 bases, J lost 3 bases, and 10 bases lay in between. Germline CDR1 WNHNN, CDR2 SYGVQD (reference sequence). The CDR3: CASSESQGKTDTQYF. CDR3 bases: TGCGCCAGCAGTGAGTCTCAGGGGAAGACAGATACGCAGTATTTT.

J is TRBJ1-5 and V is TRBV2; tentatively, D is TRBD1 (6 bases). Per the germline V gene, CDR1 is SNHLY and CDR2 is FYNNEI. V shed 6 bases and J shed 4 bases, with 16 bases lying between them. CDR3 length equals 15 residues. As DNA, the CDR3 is TGTGCCAGCAGAGTTGCACAGGGAACTAATCAGCCCCAGCATTTT. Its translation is CASRVAQGTNQPQHF.

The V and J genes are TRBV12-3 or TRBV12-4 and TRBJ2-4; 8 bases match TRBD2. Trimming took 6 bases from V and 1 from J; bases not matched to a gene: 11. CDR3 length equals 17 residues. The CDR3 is CASSPWGSGVAKNIQYF. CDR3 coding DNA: TGTGCCAGCAGCCCCTGGGGTAGCGGGGTGGCCAAAAACATTCAGTACTTC.

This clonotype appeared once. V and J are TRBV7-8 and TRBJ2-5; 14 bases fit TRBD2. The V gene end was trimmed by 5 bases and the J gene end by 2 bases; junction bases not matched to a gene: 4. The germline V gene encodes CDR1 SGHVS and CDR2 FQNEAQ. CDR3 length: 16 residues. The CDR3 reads CASSPGTSGGQETQYF. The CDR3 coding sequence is TGTGCCAGCAGCCCAGGGACTAGCGGGGGTCAAGAGACCCAGTACTTC.

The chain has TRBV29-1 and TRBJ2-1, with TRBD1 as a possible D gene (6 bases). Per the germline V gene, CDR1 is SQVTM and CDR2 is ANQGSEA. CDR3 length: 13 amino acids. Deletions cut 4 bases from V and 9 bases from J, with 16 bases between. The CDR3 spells CSVVSQGNSEQFF. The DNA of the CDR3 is TGCAGCGTTGTCTCACAGGGTAATAGTGAGCAGTTCTTC.

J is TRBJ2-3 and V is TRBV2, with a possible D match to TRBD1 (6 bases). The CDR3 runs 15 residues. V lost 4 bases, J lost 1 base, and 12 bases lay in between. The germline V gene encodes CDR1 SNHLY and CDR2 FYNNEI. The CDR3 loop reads CASSAVGGRTDTQYF. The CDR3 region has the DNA TGTGCCAGCAGTGCAGTTGGGGGCCGCACAGATACGCAGTATTTT.

The CDR3 DNA sequence: TGTGCCAGCAGTTCCCTGAGGAACACTGAAGCTTTCTTT. It specifies CASSSLRNTEAFF. V usage is TRBV11-1 and J usage is TRBJ1-1; D is ambiguous. V gave up 6 bases and J gave up 1 base, with 9 bases separating them. Germline values: CDR1 SGHAT, CDR2 FQDESV (reference sequence). The CDR3 has 13 residues.

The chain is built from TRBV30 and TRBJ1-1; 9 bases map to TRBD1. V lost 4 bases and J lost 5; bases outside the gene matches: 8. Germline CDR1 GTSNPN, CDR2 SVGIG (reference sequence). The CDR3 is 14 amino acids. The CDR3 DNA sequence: TGTGCCTGGACCGGGACAGGGAGACGGACTGAAGCTTTCTTT. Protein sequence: CAWTGTGRRTEAFF.

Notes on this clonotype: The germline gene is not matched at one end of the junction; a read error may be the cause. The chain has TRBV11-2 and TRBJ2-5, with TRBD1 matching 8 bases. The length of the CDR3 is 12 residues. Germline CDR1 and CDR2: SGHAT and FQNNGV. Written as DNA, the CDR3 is TGTGCCAGCAGCTCGGACAGGGAGATCCAGTACTTC. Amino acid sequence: CASSSDREIQYF.

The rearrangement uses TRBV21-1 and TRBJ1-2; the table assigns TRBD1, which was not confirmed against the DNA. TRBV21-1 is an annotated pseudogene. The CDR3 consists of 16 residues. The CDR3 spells CASSKDDRPGFYGYTF. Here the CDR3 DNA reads TGTGCCAGCAGCAAAGACGATCGACCGGGCTTCTATGGCTACACCTTC.

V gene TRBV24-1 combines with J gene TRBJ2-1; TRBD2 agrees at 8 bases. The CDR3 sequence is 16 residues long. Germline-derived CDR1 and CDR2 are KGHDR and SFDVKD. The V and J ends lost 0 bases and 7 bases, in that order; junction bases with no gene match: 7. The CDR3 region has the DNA TGTGCCACCAGTGATTTGAGTTCAGCGGGAGCTAATGAGCAGTTCTTC. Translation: CATSDLSSAGANEQFF.

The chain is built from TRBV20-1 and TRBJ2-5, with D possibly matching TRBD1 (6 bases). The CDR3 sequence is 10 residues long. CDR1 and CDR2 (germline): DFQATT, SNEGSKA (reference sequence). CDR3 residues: CASGEETQYF. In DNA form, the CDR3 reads TGCGCCTCAGGGGAAGAGACCCAGTACTTC.

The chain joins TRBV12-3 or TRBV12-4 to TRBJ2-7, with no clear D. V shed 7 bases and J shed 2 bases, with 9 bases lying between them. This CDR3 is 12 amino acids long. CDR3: CASTSRAYEQYF. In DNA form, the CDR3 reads TGTGCCAGCACTAGTAGGGCCTACGAGCAGTACTTC.

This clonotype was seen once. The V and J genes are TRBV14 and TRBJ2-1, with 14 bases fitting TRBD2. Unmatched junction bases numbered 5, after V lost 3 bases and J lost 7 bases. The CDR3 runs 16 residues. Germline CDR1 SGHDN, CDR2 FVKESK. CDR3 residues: CASSHGLAGGRNEQFF. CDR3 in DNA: TGTGCCAGCAGCCACGGACTAGCGGGGGGCAGGAATGAGCAGTTCTTC.

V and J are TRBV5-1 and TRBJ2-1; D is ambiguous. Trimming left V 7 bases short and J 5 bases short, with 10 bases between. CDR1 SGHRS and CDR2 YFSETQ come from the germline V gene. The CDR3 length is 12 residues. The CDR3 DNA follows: TGCGCCAGCGGTCGAGGTAACAATGAGCAGTTCTTC. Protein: CASGRGNNEQFF.

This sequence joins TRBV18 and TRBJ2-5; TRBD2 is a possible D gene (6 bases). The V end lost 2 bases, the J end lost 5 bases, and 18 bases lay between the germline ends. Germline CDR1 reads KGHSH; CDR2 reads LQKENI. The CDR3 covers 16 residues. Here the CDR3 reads CASSPSTRGTRETQYF. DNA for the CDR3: TGTGCCAGCTCACCATCAACTAGAGGGACTCGGGAGACCCAGTACTTC.

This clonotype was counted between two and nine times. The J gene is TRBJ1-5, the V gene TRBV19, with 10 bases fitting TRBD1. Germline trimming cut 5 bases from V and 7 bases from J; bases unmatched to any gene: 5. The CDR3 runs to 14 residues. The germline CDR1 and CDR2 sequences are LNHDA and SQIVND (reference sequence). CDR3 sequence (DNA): TGTGCCAGTAGTCCCGGACAGGGGGGACAGCCCCAGCATTTT. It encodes CASSPGQGGQPQHF.

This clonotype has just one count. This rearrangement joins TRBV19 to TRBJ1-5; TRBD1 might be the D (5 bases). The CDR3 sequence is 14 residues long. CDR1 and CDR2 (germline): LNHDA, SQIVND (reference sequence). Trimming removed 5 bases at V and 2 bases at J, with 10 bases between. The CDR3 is CASSGGTGNQPQHF. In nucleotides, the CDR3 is TGTGCCAGTAGTGGGGGAACGGGCAATCAGCCCCAGCATTTT.

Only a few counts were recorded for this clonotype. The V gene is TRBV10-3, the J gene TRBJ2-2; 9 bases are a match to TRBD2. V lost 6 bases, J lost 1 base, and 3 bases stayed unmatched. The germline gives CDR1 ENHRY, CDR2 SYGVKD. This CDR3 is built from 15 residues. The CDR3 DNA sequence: TGTGCCATCAGCTTTAGCGGGGGGAACACCGGGGAGCTGTTTTTT. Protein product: CAISFSGGNTGELFF.